This T cell receptor beta chain comes out of a study of blood T cell repertoires in COVID-19. Study-level background: Sites across the United States, Italy and Spain contributed samples from acute and convalescent COVID-19.

The CDR3 consists of 14 residues. With 2 bases clipped from V and 5 bases from J, the junction kept 5 bases outside the gene matches. CDR1 and CDR2 from the germline V gene are SGHTS and YDEGEE. Recruited during active infection, patients (from Seattle) were subsequently followed longitudinally. Per the original methods: Estimated nucleated cell counts came from reference gene primer amplification. Profiled with immunoSEQ multiplex PCR; TCRdb holds only in-frame clones, not every one. V, J and clone size reflect that table, while D and trimming were determined from the DNA. The sample contains roughly 150,000 clones, roughly 88% of which appear only once.

The TCR sequence derives from a man older than 75 with COVID-19, enrolled during active disease. Sequenced: peripheral blood. The chain employs TRBV5-8 and TRBJ2-7; 9 bases fit TRBD1. The CDR3 sequence is CASSFIQGANEQYF. The CDR3 region has the DNA TGTGCCAGCAGCTTTATACAGGGGGCGAACGAGCAGTACTTC.